Below, 22 T cell receptor beta chains from the same sample are listed, as sequenced in a study of cytomegalovirus exposure and HLA in healthy donors. Profiled with immunoSEQ multiplex PCR; TCRdb holds only in-frame clones, not every one. Here the sample spans some 120,000 clones, about nine tenths being singletons. Sequenced material: PBMCs. All receptors derive from a man younger than 40 in good health and CMV-seronegative.

This rearrangement joins TRBV7-7 to TRBJ2-5; D is possibly TRBD2 (6 bases). The CDR3 consists of 15 residues. The germline CDR1 and CDR2 sequences are SSHAT and FNYEAQ (reference sequence). The V end was cut by 1 base, the J end by 1 base, with 10 bases between. CDR3: CASSLGGTLQETQYF. CDR3 DNA sequence: TGTGCCAGCAGCTTAGGAGGGACTCTCCAAGAGACCCAGTACTTC.

This chain links TRBV12-5 with TRBJ1-6, with D hard to call. V was pared by 5 bases and J by 9 bases, with 11 bases between. Germline assignment: CDR1 LGHNT and CDR2 FRNRAP. The CDR3 is 13 residues long. For the CDR3, the DNA is TGTGCTAGTGGTATAGACATCTCTTCACCCCTCCACTTT. Its translation is CASGIDISSPLHF.

The genes are TRBV27 and TRBJ1-2; the D is unclear. Trimming removed 6 bases from V and 0 bases from J, with 14 bases in between. CDR3 length equals 15 residues. In germline, CDR1 is MNHEY, CDR2 SMNVEV (reference sequence). CDR3: CASSPLAATNYGYTF. The CDR3 region has the DNA TGTGCCAGCAGCCCTTTAGCGGCAACTAACTATGGCTACACCTTC.

This chain joins TRBV19 and TRBJ2-5, with a possible D match to TRBD1 (5 bases). Between the trimmed V and J ends, which lost 5 bases and 2 bases, there was a span of 6 bases. Germline V gives CDR1 LNHDA, CDR2 SQIVND (reference sequence). CDR3 length: 12 residues. The CDR3 bases are TGTGCCAGTAGTTACAGGCAAGAGACCCAGTACTTC. As protein: CASSYRQETQYF.

The chain couples TRBV7-2 to TRBJ2-3; D might be TRBD1 (6 bases). The V gene's germline CDR1 is SGHTA and CDR2 FQGNSA. This CDR3 spans 15 amino acids. Trimming left V 0 bases short and J 2 bases short, with 9 bases between. CDR3 in amino acids: CASSLAGALTDTQYF. The CDR3 DNA follows: TGTGCCAGCAGCTTAGCGGGGGCCCTCACAGATACGCAGTATTTT.

The chain links TRBV27 to TRBJ2-5, with D possibly TRBD1 on 6 matching bases. Trimming shortened V by 0 bases and J by 2 bases, and 13 bases separated the two germline ends. The CDR3 is made up of 16 amino acids. In germline, CDR1 is MNHEY, CDR2 SMNVEV (reference sequence). This CDR3 is CASSLSVRDIQETQYF. Here the CDR3 DNA reads TGTGCCAGCAGTTTATCGGTTCGGGACATTCAAGAGACCCAGTACTTC.

V usage is TRBV29-1 and J usage is TRBJ2-5, with 12 bases that match TRBD2. Germline V gene data show CDR1 as SQVTM and CDR2 as ANQGSEA. The CDR3 is 15 residues long. V gave up 1 base and J gave up 4 bases; unmatched junction bases: 4. CDR3 loop: CSVEVLAGGRETQYF. CDR3 bases: TGCAGCGTTGAAGTACTAGCGGGGGGCCGAGAGACCCAGTACTTC.

The genes are TRBV5-4 and TRBJ1-6; TRBD1 agrees at 9 bases. CDR1 is SGHNT and CDR2 is YYREEE in the germline V gene (reference sequence). The junction had 5 bases not matched to a gene; V was cut back by 0 bases and J by 10 bases. This CDR3 contains 15 residues. In DNA, the CDR3 is TGTGCCAGCAGCTTGGGTCTGGGACAGGGATCACCCCTCCACTTT. The encoded protein is CASSLGLGQGSPLHF.

The CDR3 DNA sequence: TGCGCCAGCAGCTTGGCAGATTTCCGCTACGAGCAGTACTTC. Translated, it gives CASSLADFRYEQYF. The genes are TRBV5-1 and TRBJ2-7, with D hard to call. The CDR3 consists of 14 residues. The germline V and J ends were trimmed by 0 bases and 3 bases, with 10 bases remaining between them. CDR1 and CDR2 from the germline V gene are SGHRS and YFSETQ.

This clone was picked up one time. The junction departs from the called germline gene at one end, perhaps through a read error. The rearrangement links TRBV11-2 to TRBJ2-1; TRBD1 matches at 10 bases. CDR1 is SGHAT and CDR2 is FQNNGV in the germline V gene. CDR3 length equals 15 residues. Written as DNA, the CDR3 is TGTGCCAGCAGTTTAGACAGGGGGCATGGCAATGAGCAGTTCTTC. Protein: CASSLDRGHGNEQFF.

This clone was recorded once. At one of its ends the junction is not consistent with the germline gene, which may arise from a read error. The chain recombines TRBV29-1 with TRBJ2-1, with TRBD1 matching over 7 bases. The CDR3 consists of 15 residues. Germline V gene lookup returns CDR1 SQVTM and CDR2 ANQGSEA. This chain's CDR3 is CGVGLWDRHYNEQFF. DNA for the CDR3: TGCGGCGTTGGACTCTGGGACAGACATTACAATGAGCAGTTCTTC.

This clone was counted once. The rearrangement joins TRBV6-5 to TRBJ2-3; no clear D gene. V lost 6 bases and J 2 bases, leaving 9 bases between the germline ends. Germline values: CDR1 MNHEY, CDR2 SVGAGI. The CDR3 is 13 amino acids. The CDR3 reads CASSPVATDTQYF. The CDR3 nucleotides are TGTGCCAGCAGCCCAGTCGCCACAGATACGCAGTATTTT.

The chain couples TRBV14 to TRBJ2-3; tentatively, D is TRBD1 (6 bases). V lost 4 bases and J lost 2, with 13 bases in between. Germline CDR1 reads SGHDN; CDR2 reads FVKESK. This CDR3 comprises 15 residues. In DNA, the CDR3 is TGTGCCAGCAGCCCCCGACAGGATGCCACAGATACGCAGTATTTT. It specifies CASSPRQDATDTQYF.

This chain connects TRBV7-3 to TRBJ2-2; D unresolved. V lost 5 bases and J lost 7, with 11 bases in between. Germline V lookup: CDR1 SGHTA, CDR2 FQGTGA. The CDR3 loop spans 13 amino acids. Here the CDR3 reads CASSPMRGGELFF. The CDR3 DNA reads TGTGCCAGCAGCCCCATGCGCGGCGGGGAGCTGTTTTTT.

The rearrangement joins TRBV4-2 to TRBJ2-1; D not certain. V gave up 5 bases and J gave up 3 bases, with 14 bases separating them. Looked up from germline, CDR1 is LGHNA and CDR2 is YNFKEQ. The CDR3 is 15 amino acids. CDR3 in DNA: TGTGCCAGCAGCAGTGTCCCAGGAATCTACAATGAGCAGTTCTTC. Its protein is CASSSVPGIYNEQFF.

The rearrangement links TRBV9 to TRBJ1-3, with 11 bases identical to TRBD1. The CDR3 contains 16 residues. The germline V gene has CDR1 SGDLS and CDR2 YYNGEE. V gave up 4 bases and J gave up 0 bases; unmatched junction bases: 3. CDR3 loop: CASSLGTGGSGNTIYF. In nucleotides, the CDR3 is TGTGCCAGCAGCTTGGGGACAGGGGGCTCTGGAAACACCATATATTTT.

The V gene is TRBV7-2, the J gene TRBJ1-5; D not resolved. V gave up 5 bases and J gave up 5 bases, with 10 bases separating them. The CDR3 runs to 13 residues. Germline values: CDR1 SGHTA, CDR2 FQGNSA. The CDR3 sequence: CASSPRRDQPQHF. CDR3 bases: TGTGCCAGCAGCCCACGGAGAGATCAGCCCCAGCATTTT.

This clone was counted once. The V gene is TRBV5-1, the J gene TRBJ1-1; D is possibly TRBD1 (6 bases). CDR1 and CDR2 from the germline V gene are SGHRS and YFSETQ. This CDR3 is built from 16 residues. V lost 2 bases and J 1 base, leaving 15 bases between the germline ends. DNA for the CDR3: TGCGCCAGCAGCTTAACCCTGGAAGGGGGGAACACTGAAGCTTTCTTT. Translated: CASSLTLEGGNTEAFF.

The V and J genes are TRBV5-1 and TRBJ2-7; D is possibly TRBD2 (6 bases). The CDR3 consists of 15 residues. Trimming shortened V by 5 bases and J by 0 bases, and 15 bases separated the two germline ends. Germline loops: CDR1 SGHRS, CDR2 YFSETQ. The CDR3 DNA reads TGCGCCAGCAGGACGGGGGAATACAACTCCTACGAGCAGTACTTC. Its protein product is CASRTGEYNSYEQYF.

CDR3 DNA: TGTGCCAGTAAATGGGGGACAGGGGAACTCTATGGCTACACCTTC. Translation gives CASKWGTGELYGYTF. The chain links TRBV19 to TRBJ1-2, with 10 bases matching TRBD1. V lost 7 bases to trimming and J lost 4 bases; unmatched junction nucleotides: 9. Germline CDR1 and CDR2: LNHDA and SQIVND (reference sequence). This CDR3 contains 15 residues.

J is TRBJ1-2 and V is TRBV7-9, with 8 positions matching TRBD1. CDR3 length equals 16 residues. The germline V gene has CDR1 SEHNR and CDR2 FQNEAQ (reference sequence). The trim removed 4 bases at V and 0 bases at J, leaving 7 bases unmatched. The CDR3 is CASSYPGTGANYGYTF. Here the CDR3 DNA reads TGTGCCAGCAGCTACCCCGGGACAGGAGCTAACTATGGCTACACCTTC. Full variable domain (outside the CDR3, taken from reference TRBV7-9 and TRBJ1-2): DTGVSQNPRHKITKRGQNVTFRCDPISEHNRLYWYRQTLGQGPEFLTYFQNEAQLEKSRLLSDRFSAERPKGSFSTLEIQRTEQGDSAMYLCASSYPGTGANYGYTFGSGTRLTVV.

This clone occurred once. The rearrangement links TRBV4-1 to TRBJ2-5, with D tentatively TRBD1 (6 bases). The CDR3 is 15 amino acids. In germline, CDR1 is MGHRA, CDR2 YSYEKL. The V end lost 0 bases, the J end lost 4 bases, and 12 bases lay between the germline ends. The CDR3 DNA reads as TGCGCCAGCAGCCAAGAGCACAGGGTTTCAGAGACCCAGTACTTC. This gives the protein CASSQEHRVSETQYF.